Below, 21 T cell receptor beta chains from the same sample are listed, as sequenced in a study of blood T cell repertoires in COVID-19. Measured with immunoSEQ multiplex PCR; TCRdb has only the in-frame clones, and not every one. The data contain roughly 130,000 clones, around 82% of them singletons. The sample taken for sequencing was peripheral blood. The source is a woman aged 25 to 45 who had recovered from COVID-19.

J is TRBJ2-1 and V is TRBV12-5, with D hard to call. This CDR3 comprises 14 residues. Trimming pared 5 bases from V and 8 bases from J, leaving 16 bases between. CDR1 LGHNT and CDR2 FRNRAP come from the germline V gene. Here the CDR3 DNA reads TGTGCTAGTGGTCGAACGACTTTCTGGGATGAGCAGTTCTTC. It yields the protein CASGRTTFWDEQFF.

The chain recombines TRBV2 with TRBJ2-1, with TRBD2 identical over 8 bases. CDR1 is SNHLY and CDR2 is FYNNEI in the germline V gene. The CDR3 spans 15 residues. Trimming took 7 bases from V and 9 from J; bases not matched to a gene: 14. The CDR3 DNA reads as TGTGCCAGCACACAACCTAGCGGGTCTGGGGGTGAGCAGTTCTTC. Amino acid sequence: CASTQPSGSGGEQFF.

This clone was observed a single time. The chain carries TRBV9 and TRBJ2-3; a weak D match, TRBD2 (7 bases). Germline CDR1 and CDR2: SGDLS and YYNGEE. The V gene lost 3 bases and the J gene lost 3 bases, with 17 bases spanning the gap. CDR3 length equals 16 residues. The CDR3 nucleotides are TGTGCCAGCAGCGCCCAGGGGAGGGGGTTGACAGATACGCAGTATTTT. Protein: CASSAQGRGLTDTQYF.

J is TRBJ1-2 and V is TRBV6-5, with TRBD1 identical over 8 bases. The junction had 6 bases not matched to a gene; V was cut back by 5 bases and J by 4 bases. This CDR3 is built from 14 residues. Germline-derived CDR1 and CDR2 are MNHEY and SVGAGI. The CDR3 DNA is TGTGCCAGCAGTCCGGGACAGGCGGCCTATGGCTACACCTTC. This sequence encodes CASSPGQAAYGYTF.

The chain couples TRBV5-1 to TRBJ2-3; TRBD1 aligns across 11 bases. CDR3 length: 16 amino acids. Losses at the gene ends were 2 bases for V and 3 bases for J; bases not matched to a gene: 5. Germline loops: CDR1 SGHRS, CDR2 YFSETQ. Here the CDR3 reads CASSFTGTGGTDTQYF. The CDR3 DNA is TGCGCCAGCAGCTTTACCGGGACAGGGGGGACAGATACGCAGTATTTT.

A few counts support this clone. The chain uses TRBV15 and TRBJ1-2; possible D gene TRBD1, 6 bases. The germline V gene has CDR1 LNHNV and CDR2 YYDKDF (reference sequence). V dropped 0 bases and J dropped 2 bases, with 13 bases sitting between them. This CDR3 is built from 16 residues. The CDR3 nucleotides are TGTGCCACCAGCAGAGATCTGGGGGCCTCAAACTATGGCTACACCTTC. Translation: CATSRDLGASNYGYTF.

The chain has TRBV4-1 and TRBJ1-2; D remains ambiguous. Trimming left V 1 base short and J 4 bases short, with 7 bases between. The CDR3 is 13 amino acids. The germline V gene has CDR1 MGHRA and CDR2 YSYEKL. CDR3 nucleotides: TGCGCCAGCAGCCAAGGCACACCCTATGGCTACACCTTC. It codes for CASSQGTPYGYTF.

V usage is TRBV29-1 and J usage is TRBJ2-2, with TRBD1 matching over 7 bases. Germline CDR1 SQVTM, CDR2 ANQGSEA. This CDR3 is built from 13 residues. Trimming cost V 4 bases and J 2 bases; bases outside gene matches: 1. Written as DNA, the CDR3 is TGCAGCGTTGGACAGGGAAACACCGGGGAGCTGTTTTTT. Translation gives CSVGQGNTGELFF.

The chain joins TRBV29-1 to TRBJ1-1, with a weak D call TRBD1 (6 bases). Looked up from germline, CDR1 is SQVTM and CDR2 is ANQGSEA. V was shortened by 0 bases and J by 0 bases, with 11 bases between the two germline ends. CDR3 length: 15 amino acids. CDR3 DNA sequence: TGCAGCGTTGAAGACGGGGAGGGGGTGAACACTGAAGCTTTCTTT. Protein product: CSVEDGEGVNTEAFF.

This clone has just a few counts. V gene TRBV5-1 combines with J gene TRBJ1-4, with D unclear. V lost 0 bases, J lost 0 bases, and 6 bases lay in between. In germline, CDR1 is SGHRS, CDR2 YFSETQ. This CDR3 contains 15 residues. As DNA, the CDR3 is TGCGCCAGCAGCTTGGTTGGAGCAACTAATGAAAAACTGTTTTTT. It encodes CASSLVGATNEKLFF. The variable domain in full, with the rest retrieved from reference TRBV5-1 and TRBJ1-4, is KAGVTQTPRYLIKTRGQQVTLSCSPISGHRSVSWYQQTPGQGLQFLFEYFSETQRNKGNFPGRFSGRQFSNSRSEMNVSTLELGDSALYLCASSLVGATNEKLFFGSGTQLSVL.

CDR3 protein: CASSQSSGLHEKLFF. CDR3 coding DNA: TGTGCCAGCAGCCAATCTAGCGGGCTCCATGAAAAACTGTTTTTT. The rearrangement links TRBV3-1 (or the pseudogene TRBV3-2) to TRBJ1-4; D is undetermined. Trimming took off 2 bases at V and 6 bases at J, with 13 bases between the two ends. This CDR3 is built from 15 residues. From germline, CDR1 is LGHDT and CDR2 YNNKEL (reference sequence).

The chain is built from TRBV5-1 and TRBJ2-7; TRBD1 matches at 7 bases. Germline values: CDR1 SGHRS, CDR2 YFSETQ. CDR3 length: 12 residues. Trimming at V came to 2 bases and at J to 6 bases, leaving 2 bases not matched to a gene. The CDR3 loop reads CASSFDRAEQYF. DNA for the CDR3: TGCGCCAGCAGCTTTGACAGGGCCGAGCAGTACTTC.

This clone was observed once. This CDR3 reads CASRSRGGPTEAFF. Written as DNA, the CDR3 is TGTGCCAGTAGAAGTCGGGGGGGGCCCACTGAAGCTTTCTTT. This chain uses TRBV19 with TRBJ1-1, with D maybe TRBD1 (6 bases). The length of the CDR3 is 14 residues. CDR1 and CDR2 (germline): LNHDA, SQIVND (reference sequence). V shed 6 bases and J shed 4 bases, with 15 bases lying between them.

This chain links TRBV9 with TRBJ1-2; 10 bases agree with TRBD1. Germline V gives CDR1 SGDLS, CDR2 YYNGEE. V was pared by 3 bases and J by 3 bases, with 2 bases of the junction left unmatched. This CDR3 has 14 amino acids. CDR3 sequence (DNA): TGTGCCAGCAGCGGGACAGGGGGGTACTATGGCTACACCTTC. This gives the protein CASSGTGGYYGYTF.

This clone has a handful of counts. The CDR3 nucleotides read TGTGCCACCAGTGATTTGCAAATCCAGGGGGCGAACACTGAAGCTTTCTTT. Protein: CATSDLQIQGANTEAFF. The V call is TRBV24-1, the J call TRBJ1-1; the match to TRBD1 covers 8 bases. The CDR3 contains 17 residues. The ends lost 0 bases at V and 1 base at J; junction bases unmatched: 6. Germline lookup yields CDR1 KGHDR and CDR2 SFDVKD.

This chain links TRBV11-2 with TRBJ2-5; D is uncertain. The CDR3 sequence is 11 residues long. From germline, CDR1 is SGHAT and CDR2 FQNNGV. V was clipped by 5 bases and J by 5 bases, with 6 bases between them. CDR3 sequence: CASSPLETQYF. CDR3 sequence (DNA): TGTGCCAGCAGCCCCCTGGAGACCCAGTACTTC. Looking up the rest from reference TRBV11-2 and TRBJ2-5 gives the full variable domain: EAGVAQSPRYKIIEKRQSVAFWCNPISGHATLYWYQQILGQGPKLLIQFQNNGVVDDSQLPKDRFSAERLKGVDSTLKIQPAKLEDSAVYLCASSPLETQYFGPGTRLLVL.

The chain links TRBV11-2 to TRBJ2-5; possibly TRBD1 for D (7 bases). The CDR3 consists of 16 residues. Between the trimmed V and J ends, which lost 1 base and 5 bases, there was a span of 17 bases. Looked up from germline, CDR1 is SGHAT and CDR2 is FQNNGV. The CDR3 DNA reads as TGTGCCAGCAGCTTAGTACAAGGGCAGGGGGGCGAGACCCAGTACTTC. Its protein is CASSLVQGQGGETQYF. Full variable domain (missing parts from reference TRBV11-2 and TRBJ2-5): EAGVAQSPRYKIIEKRQSVAFWCNPISGHATLYWYQQILGQGPKLLIQFQNNGVVDDSQLPKDRFSAERLKGVDSTLKIQPAKLEDSAVYLCASSLVQGQGGETQYFGPGTRLLVL.

This rearrangement joins TRBV6-5 to TRBJ1-2, with 7 bases matching TRBD1. Germline V gives CDR1 MNHEY, CDR2 SVGAGI. V was clipped by 10 bases and J by 4 bases; unmatched bases: 15. The length of the CDR3 is 15 residues. The DNA of the CDR3 is TGTGCCATCTACCCCGGAGGGACAGCATCCTATGGCTACACCTTC. It encodes CAIYPGGTASYGYTF.

This clone was recorded at least ten times. The chain links TRBV6-2 or TRBV6-3 to TRBJ1-2; no firm D call. V lost 2 bases and J lost 2, with 9 bases in between. The CDR3 is 14 amino acids. Germline CDR1 is MNHEY and CDR2 is SVGEGT. The CDR3 region is CASSYNPGNYGYTF. Written as DNA, the CDR3 is TGTGCCAGCAGTTACAATCCGGGAAACTATGGCTACACCTTC.

V gene TRBV4-1 combines with J gene TRBJ1-1; the D gene is possibly TRBD1 (5 bases). Trimming cost V 8 bases and J 1 base, with 14 bases left between them. CDR1 MGHRA and CDR2 YSYEKL come from the germline V gene. The CDR3 length is 14 residues. The CDR3 bases are TGCGCCAGCCTGACGGAGGGGACGAACACTGAAGCTTTCTTT. Protein: CASLTEGTNTEAFF.

J is TRBJ2-5 and V is TRBV4-2; 9 nucleotides agree with TRBD2. There are 15 residues in the CDR3. Trimming at V came to 4 bases and at J to 2 bases, leaving 5 bases not matched to a gene. CDR1 is LGHNA, CDR2 YNFKEQ, per germline. The CDR3 bases are TGTGCCAGCAGCCGTACTCTAGCGGGACAAGAGACCCAGTACTTC. It codes for CASSRTLAGQETQYF.